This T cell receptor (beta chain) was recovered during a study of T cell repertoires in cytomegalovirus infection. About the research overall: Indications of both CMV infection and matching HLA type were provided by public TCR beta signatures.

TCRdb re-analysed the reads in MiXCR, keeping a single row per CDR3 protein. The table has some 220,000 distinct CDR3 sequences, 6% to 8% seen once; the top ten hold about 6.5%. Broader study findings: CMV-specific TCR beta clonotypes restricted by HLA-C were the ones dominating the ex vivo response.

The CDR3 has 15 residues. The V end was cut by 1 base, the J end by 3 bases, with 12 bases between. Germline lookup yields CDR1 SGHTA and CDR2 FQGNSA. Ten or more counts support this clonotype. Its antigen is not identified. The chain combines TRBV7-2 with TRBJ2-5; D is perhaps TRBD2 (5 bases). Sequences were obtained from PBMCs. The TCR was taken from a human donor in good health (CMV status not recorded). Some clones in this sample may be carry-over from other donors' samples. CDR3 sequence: CASSLGGLLKETQYF. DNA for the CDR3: TGTGCCAGCAGCTTAGGAGGGCTGTTAAAAGAGACCCAGTACTTC.